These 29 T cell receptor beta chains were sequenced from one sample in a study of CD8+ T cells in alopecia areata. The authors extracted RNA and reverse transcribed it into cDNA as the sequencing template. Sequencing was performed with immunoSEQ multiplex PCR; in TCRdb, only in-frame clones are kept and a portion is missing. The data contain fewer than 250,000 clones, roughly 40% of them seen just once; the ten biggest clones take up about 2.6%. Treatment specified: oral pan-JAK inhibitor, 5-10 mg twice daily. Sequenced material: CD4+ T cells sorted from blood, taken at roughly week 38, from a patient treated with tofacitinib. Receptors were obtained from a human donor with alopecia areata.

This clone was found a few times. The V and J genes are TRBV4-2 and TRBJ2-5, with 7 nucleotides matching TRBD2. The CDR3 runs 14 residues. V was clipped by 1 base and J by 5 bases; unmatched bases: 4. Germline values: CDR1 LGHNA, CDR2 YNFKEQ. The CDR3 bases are TGTGCCAGCAGCCAAGCGGGGGGTATGGAGACCCAGTACTTC. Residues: CASSQAGGMETQYF.

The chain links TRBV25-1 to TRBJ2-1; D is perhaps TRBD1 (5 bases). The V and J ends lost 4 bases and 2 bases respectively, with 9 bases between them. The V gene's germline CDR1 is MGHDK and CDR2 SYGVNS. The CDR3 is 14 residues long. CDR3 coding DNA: TGTGCCAGCAGTGTTGCAGGGACCTACAATGAGCAGTTCTTC. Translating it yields CASSVAGTYNEQFF.

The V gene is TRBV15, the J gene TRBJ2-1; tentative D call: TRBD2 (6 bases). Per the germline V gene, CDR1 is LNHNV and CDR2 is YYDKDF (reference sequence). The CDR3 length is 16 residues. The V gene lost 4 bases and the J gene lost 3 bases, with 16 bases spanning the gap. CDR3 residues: CATSNIGRPDYNEQFF. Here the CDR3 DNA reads TGTGCCACCAGCAATATAGGGAGGCCCGACTACAATGAGCAGTTCTTC.

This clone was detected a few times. CDR3 sequence (DNA): TGCGCCAGCAGCCCGGGACTAGCGGGAGGTATCAATGAGCAGTTCTTC. Residues: CASSPGLAGGINEQFF. V gene TRBV5-1 combines with J gene TRBJ2-1, with TRBD2 identical over 15 bases. This CDR3 comprises 16 residues. Germline V gives CDR1 SGHRS, CDR2 YFSETQ. The J segment lost 6 bases and the V segment lost 4 bases, leaving 5 bases of the junction unmatched.

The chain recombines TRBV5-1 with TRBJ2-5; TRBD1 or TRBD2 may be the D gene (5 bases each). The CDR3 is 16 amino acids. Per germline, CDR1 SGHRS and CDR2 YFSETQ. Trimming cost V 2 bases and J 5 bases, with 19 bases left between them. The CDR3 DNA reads TGCGCCAGCAGCTTAGGGACCCCGGGGAACGGGGAGACCCAGTACTTC. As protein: CASSLGTPGNGETQYF.

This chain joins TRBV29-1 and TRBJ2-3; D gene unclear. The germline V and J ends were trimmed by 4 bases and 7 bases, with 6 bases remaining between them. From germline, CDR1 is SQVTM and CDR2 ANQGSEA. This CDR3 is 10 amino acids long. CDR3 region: CSVVDNTQYF. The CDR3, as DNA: TGCAGCGTTGTCGACAATACGCAGTATTTT.

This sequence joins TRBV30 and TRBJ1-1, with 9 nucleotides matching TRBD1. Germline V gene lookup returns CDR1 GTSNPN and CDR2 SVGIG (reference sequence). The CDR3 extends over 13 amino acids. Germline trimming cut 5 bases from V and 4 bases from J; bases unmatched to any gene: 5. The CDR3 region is CAWGKDRGTEAFF. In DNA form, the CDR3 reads TGTGCCTGGGGAAAGGACAGGGGCACTGAAGCTTTCTTT.

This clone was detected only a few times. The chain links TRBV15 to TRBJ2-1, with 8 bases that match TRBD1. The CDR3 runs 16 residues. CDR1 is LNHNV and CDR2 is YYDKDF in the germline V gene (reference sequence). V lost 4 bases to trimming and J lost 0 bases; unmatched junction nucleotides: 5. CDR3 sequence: CATSNPTGASYNEQFF. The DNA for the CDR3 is TGTGCCACCAGCAATCCGACAGGGGCCTCCTACAATGAGCAGTTCTTC.

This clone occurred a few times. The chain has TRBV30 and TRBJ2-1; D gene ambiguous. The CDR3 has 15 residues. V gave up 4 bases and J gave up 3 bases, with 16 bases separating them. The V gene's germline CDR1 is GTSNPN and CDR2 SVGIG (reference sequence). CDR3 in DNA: TGTGCCTGGACCCGACGAAGGGTAAACTACAATGAGCAGTTCTTC. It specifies CAWTRRRVNYNEQFF.

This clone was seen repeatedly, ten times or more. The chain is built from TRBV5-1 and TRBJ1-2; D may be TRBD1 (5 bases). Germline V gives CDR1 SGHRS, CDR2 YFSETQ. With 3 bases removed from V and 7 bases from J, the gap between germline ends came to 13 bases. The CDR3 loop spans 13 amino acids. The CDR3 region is CASSSQGSGGYTF. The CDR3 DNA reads TGCGCCAGCAGCTCTCAGGGTTCGGGTGGCTACACCTTC.

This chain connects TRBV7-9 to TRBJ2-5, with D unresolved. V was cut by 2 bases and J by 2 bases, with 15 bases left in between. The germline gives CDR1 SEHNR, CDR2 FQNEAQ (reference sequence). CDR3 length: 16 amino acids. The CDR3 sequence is CASSLTVLASQETQYF. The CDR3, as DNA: TGTGCCAGCAGCTTAACTGTGTTGGCGAGTCAAGAGACCCAGTACTTC. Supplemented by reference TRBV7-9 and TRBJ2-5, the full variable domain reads DTGVSQNPRHKITKRGQNVTFRCDPISEHNRLYWYRQTLGQGPEFLTYFQNEAQLEKSRLLSDRFSAERPKGSFSTLEIQRTEQGDSAMYLCASSLTVLASQETQYFGPGTRLLVL.

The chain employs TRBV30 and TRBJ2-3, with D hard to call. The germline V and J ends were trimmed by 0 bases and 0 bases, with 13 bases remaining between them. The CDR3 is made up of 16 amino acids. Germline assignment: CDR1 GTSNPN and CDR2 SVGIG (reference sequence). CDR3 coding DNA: TGTGCCTGGAGTGTACGAAGAGGAGCTAGCACAGATACGCAGTATTTT. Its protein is CAWSVRRGASTDTQYF.

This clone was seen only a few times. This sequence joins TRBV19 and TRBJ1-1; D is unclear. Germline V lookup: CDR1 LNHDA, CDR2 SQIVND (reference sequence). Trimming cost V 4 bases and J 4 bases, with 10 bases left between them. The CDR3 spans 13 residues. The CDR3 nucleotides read TGTGCCAGTAGTACTAACGTGGGCACTGAAGCTTTCTTT. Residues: CASSTNVGTEAFF.

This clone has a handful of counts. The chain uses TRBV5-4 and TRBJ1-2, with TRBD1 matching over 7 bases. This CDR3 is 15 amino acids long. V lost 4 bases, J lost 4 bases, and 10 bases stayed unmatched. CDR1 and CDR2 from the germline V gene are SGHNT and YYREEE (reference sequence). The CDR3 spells CASSVTGNVIYGYTF. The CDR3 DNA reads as TGTGCCAGCAGCGTGACAGGGAATGTAATCTATGGCTACACCTTC. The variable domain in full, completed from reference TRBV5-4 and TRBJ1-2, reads ETGVTQSPTHLIKTRGQQVTLRCSSQSGHNTVSWYQQALGQGPQFIFQYYREEENGRGNFPPRFSGLQFPNYSSELNVNALELDDSALYLCASSVTGNVIYGYTFGSGTRLTVV.

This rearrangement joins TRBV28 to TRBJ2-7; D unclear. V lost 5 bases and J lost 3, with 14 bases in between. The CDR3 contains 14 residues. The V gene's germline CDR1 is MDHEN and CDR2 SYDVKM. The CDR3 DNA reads TGTGCCAGCAGTCCCGGCGGTACTCTCTACGAGCAGTACTTC. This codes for CASSPGGTLYEQYF.

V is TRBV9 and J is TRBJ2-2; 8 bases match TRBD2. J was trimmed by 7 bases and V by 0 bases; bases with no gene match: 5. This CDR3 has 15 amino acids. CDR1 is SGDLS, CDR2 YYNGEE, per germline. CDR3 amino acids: CASSVASGSSGELFF. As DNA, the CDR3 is TGTGCCAGCAGCGTAGCCAGCGGGAGCAGCGGGGAGCTGTTTTTT. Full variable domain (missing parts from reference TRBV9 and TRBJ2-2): DSGVTQTPKHLITATGQRVTLRCSPRSGDLSVYWYQQSLDQGLQFLIQYYNGEERAKGNILERFSAQQFPDLHSELNLSSLELGDSALYFCASSVASGSSGELFFGEGSRLTVL.

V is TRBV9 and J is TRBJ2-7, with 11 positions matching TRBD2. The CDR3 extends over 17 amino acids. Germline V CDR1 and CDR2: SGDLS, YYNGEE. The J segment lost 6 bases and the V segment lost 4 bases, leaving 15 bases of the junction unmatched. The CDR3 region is CASSPQLAGGPPSEQYF. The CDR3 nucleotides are TGTGCCAGCAGCCCCCAGCTAGCGGGAGGACCCCCATCCGAGCAGTACTTC.

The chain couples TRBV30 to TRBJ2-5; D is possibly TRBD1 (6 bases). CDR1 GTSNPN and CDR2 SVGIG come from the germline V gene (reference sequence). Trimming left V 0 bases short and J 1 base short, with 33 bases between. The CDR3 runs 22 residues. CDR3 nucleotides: TGTGCCTGGAGTGTACCAGGGTGGGGTTTGAAAATAGGGGGTCAAAGCCAAGAGACCCAGTACTTC. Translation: CAWSVPGWGLKIGGQSQETQYF.

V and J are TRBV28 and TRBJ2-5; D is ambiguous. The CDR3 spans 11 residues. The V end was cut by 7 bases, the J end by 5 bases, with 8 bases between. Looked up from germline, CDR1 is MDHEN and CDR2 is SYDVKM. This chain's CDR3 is CASTAMETQYF. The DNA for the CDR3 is TGTGCCAGCACCGCCATGGAGACCCAGTACTTC.

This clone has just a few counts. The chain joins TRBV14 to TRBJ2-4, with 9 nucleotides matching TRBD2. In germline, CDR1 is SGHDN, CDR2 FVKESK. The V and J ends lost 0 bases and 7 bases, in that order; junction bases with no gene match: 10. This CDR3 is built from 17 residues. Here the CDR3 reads CASSQDHIAGGHNIQYF. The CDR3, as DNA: TGTGCCAGCAGCCAAGATCACATTGCGGGAGGGCACAACATTCAGTACTTC.

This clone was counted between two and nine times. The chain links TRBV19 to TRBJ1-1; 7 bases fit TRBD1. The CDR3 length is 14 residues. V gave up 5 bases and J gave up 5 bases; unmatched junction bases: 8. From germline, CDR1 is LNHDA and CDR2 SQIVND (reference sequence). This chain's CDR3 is CASSARDRRTEAFF. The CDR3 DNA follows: TGTGCCAGTAGTGCTCGGGACAGACGGACTGAAGCTTTCTTT.

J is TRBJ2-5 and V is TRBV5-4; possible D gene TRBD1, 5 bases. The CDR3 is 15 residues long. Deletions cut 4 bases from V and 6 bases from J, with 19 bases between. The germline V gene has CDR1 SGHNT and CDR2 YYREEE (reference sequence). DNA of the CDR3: TGTGCCAGCAGCCTCTCCCCAGGCAGGGAAAAGACCCAGTACTTC. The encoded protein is CASSLSPGREKTQYF.

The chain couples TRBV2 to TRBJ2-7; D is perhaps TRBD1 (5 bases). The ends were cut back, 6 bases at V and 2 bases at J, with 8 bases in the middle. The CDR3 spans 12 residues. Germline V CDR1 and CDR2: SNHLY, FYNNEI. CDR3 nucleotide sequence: TGTGCCAGCAGACAGGAGACCTACGAGCAGTACTTC. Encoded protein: CASRQETYEQYF.

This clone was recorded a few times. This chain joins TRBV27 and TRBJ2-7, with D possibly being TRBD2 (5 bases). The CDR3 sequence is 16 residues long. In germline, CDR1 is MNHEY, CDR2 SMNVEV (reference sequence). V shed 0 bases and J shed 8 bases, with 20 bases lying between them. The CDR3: CASSLSPRLRAMKQYF. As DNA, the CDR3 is TGTGCCAGCAGTTTATCGCCGAGGCTGAGGGCGATGAAGCAGTACTTC.

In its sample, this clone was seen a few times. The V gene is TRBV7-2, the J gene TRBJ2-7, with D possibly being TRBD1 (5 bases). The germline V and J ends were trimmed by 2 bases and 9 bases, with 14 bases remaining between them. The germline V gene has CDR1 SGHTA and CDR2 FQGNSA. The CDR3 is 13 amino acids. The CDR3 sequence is CASSLKGRETQYF. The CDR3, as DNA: TGTGCCAGCAGCTTAAAAGGCAGGGAAACGCAGTACTTC.

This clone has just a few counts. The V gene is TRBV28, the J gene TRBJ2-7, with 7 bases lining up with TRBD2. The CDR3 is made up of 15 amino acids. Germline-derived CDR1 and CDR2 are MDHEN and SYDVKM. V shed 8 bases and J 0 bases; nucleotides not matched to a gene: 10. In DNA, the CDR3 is TGTGCCAGCCGAAGTAGCGGGCTTAGCTCCTACGAGCAGTACTTC. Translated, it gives CASRSSGLSSYEQYF.

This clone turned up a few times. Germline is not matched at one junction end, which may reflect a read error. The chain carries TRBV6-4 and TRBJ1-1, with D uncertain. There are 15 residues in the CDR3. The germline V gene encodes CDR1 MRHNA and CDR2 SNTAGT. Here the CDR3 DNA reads TGTGCCAGCAGTTACTCTGGGCTGAGGAACACTGAAGCTTTCTTT. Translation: CASSYSGLRNTEAFF.

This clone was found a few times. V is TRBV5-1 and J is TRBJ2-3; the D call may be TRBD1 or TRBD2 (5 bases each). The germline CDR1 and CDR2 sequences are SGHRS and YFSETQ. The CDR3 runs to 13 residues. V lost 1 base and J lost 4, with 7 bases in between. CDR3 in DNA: TGCGCCAGCAGCTTGCGGGGCCCAGATACGCAGTATTTT. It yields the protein CASSLRGPDTQYF.

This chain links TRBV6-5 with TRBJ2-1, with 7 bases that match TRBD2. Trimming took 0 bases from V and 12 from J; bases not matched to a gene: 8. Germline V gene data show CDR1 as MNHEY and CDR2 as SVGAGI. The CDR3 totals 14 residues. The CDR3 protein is CASSYSTSAIGQFF. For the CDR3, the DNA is TGTGCCAGCAGTTACTCAACTAGCGCGATTGGGCAGTTCTTC.